The 20 T cell receptor beta chains given below trace back to one sample, sequenced in a study of blood T cell repertoires in COVID-19. Assay: immunoSEQ multiplex PCR; the TCRdb copy retains only in-frame clones and omits some. This sample has approximately 250,000 clones, with 75% to 85% found just once. Sequencing was performed on peripheral blood. These receptors were collected from a human donor in a cohort sampled during active COVID-19.

This chain links TRBV7-9 with TRBJ2-1, with D possibly TRBD2 on 5 matching bases. Trimming took off 1 base at V and 5 bases at J, with 6 bases between the two ends. The CDR3 contains 13 residues. Germline lookup yields CDR1 SEHNR and CDR2 FQNEAQ (reference sequence). The CDR3 DNA sequence: TGTGCCAGCAGCTTAGGACTACACAATGAGCAGTTCTTC. Its translation is CASSLGLHNEQFF.

This chain uses TRBV7-9 with TRBJ2-1, with 8 bases aligning to TRBD2. V lost 3 bases, J lost 4 bases, and 11 bases stayed unmatched. Germline V CDR1 and CDR2: SEHNR, FQNEAQ (reference sequence). The CDR3 is 17 residues long. The CDR3 protein is CASSFDLLSSGYNEQFF. CDR3 DNA sequence: TGTGCCAGCAGCTTTGATCTGCTCTCTAGCGGGTACAATGAGCAGTTCTTC.

The chain joins TRBV9 to TRBJ2-7; 8 nucleotides line up with TRBD1. The CDR3 runs 15 residues. The germline CDR1 and CDR2 sequences are SGDLS and YYNGEE. After removal of 3 bases from V and 0 bases from J, the junction contained 5 bases not matched to a gene. This chain's CDR3 is CASSGTGPSSYEQYF. CDR3 in DNA: TGTGCCAGCAGCGGGACAGGGCCGAGCTCCTACGAGCAGTACTTC.

The rearrangement links TRBV19 to TRBJ2-1; the match to TRBD1 covers 11 bases. CDR3 length equals 18 residues. Germline CDR1 reads LNHDA; CDR2 reads SQIVND (reference sequence). V shed 3 bases, J shed 5 bases, and the junction held 12 bases outside the gene matches. CDR3 protein: CASSMWTGGTPPNNEQFF. CDR3 nucleotide sequence: TGTGCCAGTAGTATGTGGACAGGGGGCACCCCTCCTAACAATGAGCAGTTCTTC.

This rearrangement joins TRBV3-1 (or the pseudogene TRBV3-2) to TRBJ1-2; D not resolved. The CDR3 contains 13 residues. Germline values: CDR1 LGHDT, CDR2 YNNKEL (reference sequence). Trimming shortened V by 2 bases and J by 7 bases, and 11 bases separated the two germline ends. In DNA form, the CDR3 reads TGTGCCAGCAGCCAAATGCACGCCAGTGGCTACACCTTC. As protein: CASSQMHASGYTF.

This clone showed up just once. The CDR3 coding sequence is TGTGCCAGCAGCTTAGCGGGAGGGGCAGATACGCAGTATTTT. It codes for CASSLAGGADTQYF. The chain has TRBV7-2 and TRBJ2-3, with 7 bases fitting TRBD2. This CDR3 has 14 residues. Germline loops: CDR1 SGHTA, CDR2 FQGNSA. V was pared by 0 bases and J by 4 bases, with 1 base of the junction left unmatched.

This rearrangement joins TRBV9 to TRBJ2-5; 10 bases are a match to TRBD2. Germline values: CDR1 SGDLS, CDR2 YYNGEE. The CDR3 totals 14 residues. The ends lost 6 bases at V and 4 bases at J; junction bases unmatched: 6. The CDR3 protein is CASTPSGRSETQYF. CDR3 nucleotides: TGTGCCAGCACCCCTAGCGGGAGATCAGAGACCCAGTACTTC.

This clone came up once. One junction end does not reproduce the germline sequence, and a read error may be involved. The V gene is TRBV11-2, the J gene TRBJ1-6; D remains unclear. Germline lookup yields CDR1 SGHAT and CDR2 FQNNGV. The CDR3 runs 13 residues. For the CDR3, the DNA is TGTGCCAGCAGCTTAGCCCGTAATTCGCCCCTCCACTTT. Translated: CASSLARNSPLHF.

CDR3 sequence reads: CATSVTGNTGELFF. As DNA, the CDR3 is TGTGCCACCAGTGTGACAGGAAACACCGGGGAGCTGTTTTTT. The chain is built from TRBV24-1 and TRBJ2-2; TRBD1 might be the D (6 bases). V shed 5 bases and J shed 2 bases, with 8 bases lying between them. The CDR3 spans 14 residues. Germline CDR1 is KGHDR and CDR2 is SFDVKD.

This clone came up many times. V usage is TRBV6-5 and J usage is TRBJ2-3; 8 nucleotides align to TRBD2. With 4 bases clipped from V and 5 bases from J, the junction kept 11 bases outside the gene matches. The CDR3 length is 16 residues. CDR1 is MNHEY and CDR2 is SVGAGI in the germline V gene. In nucleotides, the CDR3 is TGTGCCAGCAGTTCCCTGGCGAGTAGCGGGGTAGATACGCAGTATTTT. Translation: CASSSLASSGVDTQYF.

This clone was detected only a few times. The chain links TRBV9 to TRBJ2-5, with 7 bases that match TRBD2. The CDR3 is made up of 17 amino acids. The J segment lost 0 bases and the V segment lost 0 bases, leaving 8 bases of the junction unmatched. Germline assignment: CDR1 SGDLS and CDR2 YYNGEE. For the CDR3, the DNA is TGTGCCAGCAGCGTAGGAGGGGCTAGCGGAAACCAAGAGACCCAGTACTTC. Translation: CASSVGGASGNQETQYF.

V and J are TRBV18 and TRBJ2-3, with a tentative D call TRBD1 (8 bases). V gave up 2 bases and J gave up 5 bases, with 14 bases separating them. CDR3 length: 15 amino acids. Germline V gives CDR1 KGHSH, CDR2 LQKENI. CDR3 residues: CASSPRTGREDTQYF. DNA of the CDR3: TGTGCCAGCTCACCAAGGACAGGGAGGGAAGATACGCAGTATTTT.

This clone was seen only once. The V and J genes are TRBV6-5 and TRBJ2-5; no reliable D call. Trimming cost V 6 bases and J 7 bases, with 12 bases left between them. CDR3 length: 12 amino acids. The germline V gene has CDR1 MNHEY and CDR2 SVGAGI. CDR3 sequence: CASRRILGTQYF. CDR3 nucleotide sequence: TGTGCCAGCAGGCGGATTTTAGGGACCCAGTACTTC.

V and J are TRBV18 and TRBJ2-7; TRBD2 matches 12 bases. CDR1 is KGHSH and CDR2 is LQKENI in the germline V gene. V shed 3 bases and J 6 bases; nucleotides not matched to a gene: 15. This CDR3 is 18 amino acids long. The DNA for the CDR3 is TGTGCCAGCTCACCGATACGCCGGGCTAGCGGGAGGGCTGGCGAGCAGTACTTC. Amino acid sequence: CASSPIRRASGRAGEQYF.

V gene TRBV5-6 combines with J gene TRBJ2-2, with D unclear. The CDR3 sequence is 13 residues long. Germline V gives CDR1 SGHDT, CDR2 YYEEEE. V was clipped by 0 bases and J by 7 bases, with 7 bases between them. Written as DNA, the CDR3 is TGTGCCAGCAGCTTGGATGGGCACGGGGAGCTGTTTTTT. It is translated as CASSLDGHGELFF.

The gene calls are TRBV27 and TRBJ2-7; D possibly corresponds to TRBD1 (6 bases). CDR1 MNHEY and CDR2 SMNVEV come from the germline V gene (reference sequence). The CDR3 covers 15 residues. V gave up 4 bases and J gave up 3 bases, with 16 bases separating them. The CDR3 sequence: CASSWGRSLVYEQYF. CDR3 bases: TGTGCCAGCAGTTGGGGGCGCTCGCTAGTCTACGAGCAGTACTTC.

The gene calls are TRBV2 and TRBJ2-5, with 10 bases matching TRBD1. The CDR3 has 14 residues. Germline values: CDR1 SNHLY, CDR2 FYNNEI. The V and J ends lost 9 bases and 2 bases, in that order; junction bases with no gene match: 6. The CDR3 region has the DNA TGTGCCAGACAGGGGGACAGGGGACAAGAGACCCAGTACTTC. Amino acid sequence: CARQGDRGQETQYF.

The chain joins TRBV25-1 to TRBJ2-7, with 12 positions matching TRBD1. After removal of 4 bases from V and 7 bases from J, the junction contained 5 bases not matched to a gene. Germline CDR1 is MGHDK and CDR2 is SYGVNS. The length of the CDR3 is 14 residues. The CDR3 region has the DNA TGTGCCAGCAGTGTGGGACAGGGGGCGAGGGAGCAGTACTTC. This gives the protein CASSVGQGAREQYF.

This chain connects TRBV2 to TRBJ1-3; the D is unclear. Trimming left V 4 bases short and J 2 bases short, with 9 bases between. CDR1 SNHLY and CDR2 FYNNEI come from the germline V gene. The CDR3 is 14 amino acids. The CDR3 loop reads CASSVGGPGNTIYF. Here the CDR3 DNA reads TGTGCCAGCAGTGTGGGAGGACCTGGAAACACCATATATTTT.

The chain uses TRBV19 and TRBJ1-4; TRBD1 is a possible D gene (6 bases). Germline CDR1 is LNHDA and CDR2 is SQIVND (reference sequence). The CDR3 has 15 residues. Deletions cut 5 bases from V and 10 bases from J, with 20 bases between. CDR3 nucleotides: TGTGCCAGTAGTCCCGGGGGGGAGGCACAGGGAAAACTGTTTTTT. Amino acids: CASSPGGEAQGKLFF.